The 26 T cell receptor beta chains presented below share a single source sample, sequenced in a study of tumor-infiltrating lymphocytes in primary liver carcinoma (TCRdb year 2017). Total RNA and DNA were co-extracted without cell sorting from around 20-30 mg of bulk tissue using the AllPrep DNA/RNA mini kit. TCRdb names Illumina HiSeq 2500 as the instrument used. TCRbeta-specific cDNA was reverse-transcribed from about 0.45 ug total RNA using a constant-region primer and ProtoScript II reverse transcriptase. The TCRbeta libraries were prepared through three rounds of nested multiplex PCR following a slightly modified ARM-PCR procedure. Each of the first two PCR rounds ran for about 10 cycles and used multiplex TRBV1-TRBV30 forward primers together with a Cbeta reverse primer. TCRdb reran the public reads through fastp at Q25 and MiXCR, keeping productive beta chains. Merged by CDR3 protein, the rows form single entries marked with the most common genes and DNA. The sample includes more than 55,000 distinct CDR3 sequences, with around 64% observed a single time. Approximately 54% of the sample is in the top ten clones.

The specimen was liver tumor tissue from sampling region 2. The sample's cell subset or site, from its label and the paper: tumor region T2, inferior pole. These receptors originate from a middle-aged man with primary liver carcinoma and hepatitis B virus infection.

The chain recombines TRBV5-5 with TRBJ2-5; D remains ambiguous. The CDR3 consists of 15 residues. Trimming shortened V by 0 bases and J by 5 bases, and 14 bases separated the two germline ends. Germline-derived CDR1 and CDR2 are SGHKS and YYEKEE (reference sequence). CDR3 nucleotides: TGTGCCAGCAGCTTGGAATCATGCCCTAGGGAGACCCAGTACTTC. Encoded protein: CASSLESCPRETQYF.

The V gene is TRBV29-1, the J gene TRBJ2-3; maybe TRBD1 (5 bases). The V end was cut by 4 bases, the J end by 5 bases, with 13 bases between. The CDR3 has 13 amino acids. The germline CDR1 and CDR2 sequences are SQVTM and ANQGSEA. Here the CDR3 reads CSVASLQGDTQYF. CDR3 DNA sequence: TGCAGCGTTGCAAGCCTTCAGGGAGATACGCAGTATTTT.

In the case of this clonotype: A junction boundary mismatches the germline segment, possibly from a read error. The V and J genes are TRBV11-1 and TRBJ2-1; 9 bases match TRBD2. The germline V gene encodes CDR1 SGHAT and CDR2 FQDESV (reference sequence). The CDR3 is made up of 18 amino acids. The CDR3 bases are TGTACCAGCAGCTTGTACCGCTCCGCGGGAGGGTCCTACAATGAGCAGTTCTTC. This gives the protein CTSSLYRSAGGSYNEQFF. The variable domain in full, completed from reference TRBV11-1 and TRBJ2-1, reads EAEVAQSPRYKITEKSQAVAFWCDPISGHATLYWYRQILGQGPELLVQFQDESVVDDSQLPKDRFSAERLKGVDSTLKIQPAELGDSAMYLCTSSLYRSAGGSYNEQFFGPGTRLTVL.

For this clonotype: A junction end diverges from the germline sequence, so it may reflect a read error. The J gene is TRBJ2-3, the V gene TRBV11-2; 12 bases are a match to TRBD2. The CDR3 contains 19 residues. CDR1 and CDR2 from the germline V gene are SGHAT and FQNNGV. CDR3 bases: TGTGTCAGCAGCCGATCTCCGAGACTAGCGGGAGAGAGGACAGATACGCAGTATTTT. Amino acid sequence: CVSSRSPRLAGERTDTQYF.

This clonotype came up a few times. The chain links TRBV7-2 to TRBJ2-7; D assignment may be TRBD1 or TRBD2 (5 bases each). The V end lost 6 bases, the J end lost 7 bases, and 16 bases lay between the germline ends. From germline, CDR1 is SGHTA and CDR2 FQGNSA. The CDR3 runs 13 residues. This CDR3 reads CASSGMGRSEQYF. CDR3 sequence (DNA): TGTGCCAGCAGTGGTATGGGACGGTCGGAGCAGTACTTC. Supplemented by reference TRBV7-2 and TRBJ2-7, the full variable domain reads GAGVSQSPSNKVTEKGKDVELRCDPISGHTALYWYRQSLGQGLEFLIYFQGNSAPDKSGLPSDRFSAERTGGSVSTLTIQRTQQEDSAVYLCASSGMGRSEQYFGPGTRLTVT.

Many counts were recorded for this clonotype. The chain uses TRBV5-6 and TRBJ2-7; no firm D call. Per germline, CDR1 SGHDT and CDR2 YYEEEE. This CDR3 contains 15 residues. Trimming removed 4 bases at V and 3 bases at J, with 17 bases between. The CDR3 coding sequence is TGTGCCAGCAGCCCTGGGTTCGACAATATCTACGAGCAGTACTTC. Translation gives CASSPGFDNIYEQYF.

A word on this clonotype: A read error may produce the germline difference seen at one junction end. The rearrangement joins TRBV11-2 to TRBJ1-1; D is unclear. CDR3 length equals 16 residues. Germline V gives CDR1 SGHAT, CDR2 FQNNGV. As DNA, the CDR3 is TGTGCCAGCAGCTTCGATTTGGGCGGAAGAGTCACTGAAGCCTTCTTT. Translation gives CASSFDLGGRVTEAFF.

By share, this clonotype ranks as large (0.1 to 1%). The chain carries TRBV28 and TRBJ2-7, with 10 bases matching TRBD1. The V and J ends lost 7 bases and 0 bases, in that order; junction bases with no gene match: 3. This CDR3 has 14 residues. The germline V gene has CDR1 MDHEN and CDR2 SYDVKM. The CDR3 DNA is TGTGCCAGCATCCGGACAGGGGGCTCCTACGAGCAGTACTTC. Translating gives CASIRTGGSYEQYF.

This chain links TRBV11-2 with TRBJ2-5; no reliable D call. CDR1 is SGHAT and CDR2 is FQNNGV in the germline V gene. The V gene lost 1 base and the J gene lost 13 bases, with 19 bases spanning the gap. CDR3 length: 14 amino acids. CDR3 amino acids: CASSLVSCQENRYF. CDR3 DNA: TGTGCCAGCAGCTTAGTGTCATGCCAAGAGAACCGGTACTTC.

Turning to this clonotype: One junction end does not reproduce the germline sequence, and a read error may be involved. J is TRBJ2-1 and V is TRBV4-1; tentatively, D is TRBD1 or TRBD2 (5 bases each). The CDR3 length is 14 residues. Germline lookup yields CDR1 MGHRA and CDR2 YSYEKL. As DNA, the CDR3 is TGCGCCAGCAGCCAAGTTGAGGGGTGGAATGAGCAGTTATTC. Translating it yields CASSQVEGWNEQLF.

About this clonotype itself: A junction boundary mismatches the germline segment, possibly from a read error. This chain connects TRBV11-2 to TRBJ2-5; TRBD2 matches at 8 bases. Germline V gene lookup returns CDR1 SGHAT and CDR2 FQNNGV. The CDR3 has 16 amino acids. This chain's CDR3 is CTSSQSPGGGKETQYF. The CDR3 DNA reads as TGCACCAGCAGCCAAAGTCCCGGCGGGGGGAAAGAGACCCAGTACTTC.

This chain uses TRBV29-1 with TRBJ1-3; TRBD1 aligns across 9 bases. The CDR3 sequence is 13 residues long. Looked up from germline, CDR1 is SQVTM and CDR2 is ANQGSEA. This CDR3 reads CNGQGISGNTIYF. DNA for the CDR3: TGCAACGGACAGGGGATATCTGGAAACACCATATATTTT.

The genes are TRBV11-2 and TRBJ2-5, with D perhaps matching TRBD2 (5 bases). Per germline, CDR1 SGHAT and CDR2 FQNNGV. Between the trimmed V and J ends, which lost 9 bases and 3 bases, there was a span of 23 bases. This CDR3 is built from 16 residues. As DNA, the CDR3 is TGTGCCAGTAGCCAAACTCCTAGCTGGGCGAAAGAGACCCAGTACTTC. Translated, it gives CASSQTPSWAKETQYF. Based on the CDR3 plus reference TRBV11-2 and TRBJ2-5, the full variable domain is EAGVAQSPRYKIIEKRQSVAFWCNPISGHATLYWYQQILGQGPKLLIQFQNNGVVDDSQLPKDRFSAERLKGVDSTLKIQPAKLEDSAVYLCASSQTPSWAKETQYFGPGTRLLVL.

As regards this clonotype: A much larger clone lies a single base off, so this may be a read error. The V gene is TRBV24-1, the J gene TRBJ2-1, with TRBD2 matching over 7 bases. CDR3 length: 12 amino acids. Germline V gene data show CDR1 as KGHDR and CDR2 as SFDVKD. In nucleotides, the CDR3 is TGTGCCACCAGTGAGCGGGAGTCTGAGCAGCTCTTC. Translated, it gives CATSERESEQLF.

V and J are TRBV11-2 and TRBJ1-2; TRBD1 is a possible D gene (5 bases). Germline CDR1 reads SGHAT; CDR2 reads FQNNGV. Trimming shortened V by 9 bases and J by 2 bases, and 13 bases separated the two germline ends. The CDR3 covers 13 residues. The chain's CDR3 is CARILEGNYGYTF. CDR3 coding DNA: TGTGCCAGGATCTTAGAGGGGAACTATGGCTACACCTTC.

With respect to this clonotype: A much larger clonotype is one base distant, so this may be a read error. The chain links TRBV29-1 to TRBJ2-2, with 10 bases that match TRBD2. CDR3 length equals 15 residues. Germline V gene data show CDR1 as SQVTM and CDR2 as ANQGSEA. DNA for the CDR3: TGCAACGTTGGGACTAGCGCGGCGAACACCGGGGAGCTGCTTTTT. This sequence encodes CNVGTSAANTGELLF.

In regard to this clonotype: An end of the junction does not agree with germline; a read error may underlie this. CDR3 region: CSSSLEREDLYNEQFF. Written as DNA, the CDR3 is TGCTCCAGCAGCCTTGAGCGGGAGGATTTGTACAATGAGCAGTTCTTC. This rearrangement joins TRBV10-2 to TRBJ2-1, with 9 bases identical to TRBD2. CDR3 length: 16 amino acids. Germline CDR1 is WSHSY and CDR2 is SAAADI.

Worth noting for this clonotype: Germline and junction disagree at one end, which may indicate a read error. This chain links TRBV18 with TRBJ2-7; 12 bases fit TRBD2. CDR3 length: 13 amino acids. Germline CDR1 is KGHSH and CDR2 is LQKENI. In nucleotides, the CDR3 is TGTGGCAGCTCACGACTAGCGGGAGACGAGCAGTACTTC. Amino acids: CGSSRLAGDEQYF.

CDR3 DNA: TGTGCCAGCAGTATGGGGACAGTGGGGTCCTACGGGCAATACTTC. Its protein is CASSMGTVGSYGQYF. The chain employs TRBV12-3 or TRBV12-4 and TRBJ2-7; 7 bases are shared with TRBD1. The V and J ends lost 5 bases and 13 bases, in that order; junction bases with no gene match: 20. CDR3 length: 15 amino acids.

The gene calls are TRBV6-6 and TRBJ2-4, with a tentative D call TRBD2 (8 bases). CDR1 and CDR2 from the germline V gene are MNHNY and SVGAGI (reference sequence). V shed 3 bases and J shed 6 bases, with 24 bases lying between them. The CDR3 totals 18 residues. DNA of the CDR3: TGTGCCAGCAGTTATGCGGGGGGAGGGGGCGGAATTGGAAACATTCAGTACTTC. It encodes CASSYAGGGGGIGNIQYF.

With respect to this clonotype: At one of its ends the junction is not consistent with the germline gene, which may arise from a read error. The chain has TRBV29-1 and TRBJ2-3; TRBD2 agrees at 11 bases. CDR1 SQVTM and CDR2 ANQGSEA come from the germline V gene. CDR3 length equals 14 residues. This CDR3 is CSGLAGLGTDTLYF. In DNA form, the CDR3 reads TGCAGCGGACTAGCGGGATTGGGCACTGATACGCTGTATTTT.

Notes on this clonotype: A much more abundant neighbour one base away suggests this may be a read error. The V call is TRBV12-3 or TRBV12-4, the J call TRBJ1-1; perhaps TRBD1 as D (5 bases). V lost 10 bases and J 3 bases, leaving 18 bases between the germline ends. This CDR3 is built from 14 residues. CDR3 bases: TGTGCCACCACGGTTGCATCAGGGCACACTGAAGCTTTCTTT. It translates to CATTVASGHTEAFF.

The gene calls are TRBV4-3 and TRBJ2-3; D is ambiguous. This CDR3 has 12 amino acids. Germline V gene sequence: CDR1 LGHNA, CDR2 YSLEER. The V end lost 3 bases, the J end lost 7 bases, and 8 bases lay between the germline ends. The CDR3 sequence: CASSHVTNTQYF. CDR3 DNA: TGCGCCAGCAGCCATGTGACCAATACGCAGTATTTT.

This clonotype was seen at least ten times. This sequence joins TRBV21-1 and TRBJ1-3. TRBV21-1 is recorded as a pseudogene. This CDR3 contains 14 residues. CDR3 sequence (DNA): TGTGCCAGCAGCTCTCAGAGCTCTGGAAACACCATATATTTT. It is translated as CASSSQSSGNTIYF.

Worth noting for this clonotype: The junction departs from germline at one end; a sequencing error may be responsible. The gene calls are TRBV6-1 and TRBJ2-3; the match to TRBD2 covers 10 bases. CDR1 and CDR2 from the germline V gene are MNHNS and SASEGT. The CDR3 has 16 amino acids. This chain's CDR3 is CARSDPRLAGADTQYF. The CDR3 DNA reads as TGTGCCAGGAGTGACCCACGACTAGCGGGCGCAGATACGCAGTATTTT.

This rearrangement joins TRBV28 to TRBJ1-2, with D unclear. From germline, CDR1 is MDHEN and CDR2 SYDVKM. The CDR3 length is 12 residues. Here the CDR3 DNA reads TGTACCAACAGTCCGGGAAGTTGGGGCTACACCTTC. Encoded protein: CTNSPGSWGYTF.